This TCR beta chain was sequenced in a study of blood T cell repertoires in COVID-19. Study at large: The United States, Italy and Spain provided the acute and convalescent COVID-19 samples.

Method: immunoSEQ multiplex PCR; TCRdb's copy keeps in-frame clones and lacks some. The table records roughly 200,000 clones, 70% to 90% of them present only once. With V trimmed by 7 bases and J by 9 bases, 3 bases remained unmatched. CDR1 and CDR2 (germline): SGHDN, FVKESK. CDR3 length: 12 residues. This sequence was found in a woman aged 30 to 39 with active or convalescent COVID-19. Sequencing input: peripheral blood. The chain joins TRBV14 to TRBJ1-6, with 7 positions matching TRBD1. The DNA for the CDR3 is TGTGCCAGCAACACAGGGGTTTCACCCCTCCACTTT. This encodes CASNTGVSPLHF.